This T cell receptor beta chain was sequenced in a study of T cells in Graves' hyperthyroidism and ophthalmopathy. Study-wide points: The model's output predicted ophthalmopathy at a median of roughly 6.9 months prior to onset.

Under 3 months was the duration of disease in ophthalmopathy patients, who also had a Clinical Activity Score of at least 3 and a NOSPECS grade of at least 4. The TCR beta CDR3 regions underwent amplification using RNA transcripts as the source. First-round RT-PCR of the TCR CDR3 relied on the HTBI primer set. TCRdb called the multiplex PCR reads again in MiXCR, with one record for every CDR3 protein. The data show hundreds of thousands of distinct CDR3 sequences, 20% to 25% seen once. Germline CDR1 is MNHEY and CDR2 is SMNVEV (reference sequence). The V end was cut by 3 bases, the J end by 3 bases, with 9 bases between. This CDR3 region has 13 residues. In this sample, this clonotype turned up many times. Antigen specificity is unknown.

Material: blood. The chain joins TRBV27 to TRBJ2-7; D not resolved. This clonotype was sampled from a man younger than 45 with Graves' ophthalmopathy. The chain's CDR3 is CASSFSHHYEQYF. The DNA of the CDR3 is TGTGCCAGCAGTTTTAGCCATCACTACGAGCAGTACTTC.